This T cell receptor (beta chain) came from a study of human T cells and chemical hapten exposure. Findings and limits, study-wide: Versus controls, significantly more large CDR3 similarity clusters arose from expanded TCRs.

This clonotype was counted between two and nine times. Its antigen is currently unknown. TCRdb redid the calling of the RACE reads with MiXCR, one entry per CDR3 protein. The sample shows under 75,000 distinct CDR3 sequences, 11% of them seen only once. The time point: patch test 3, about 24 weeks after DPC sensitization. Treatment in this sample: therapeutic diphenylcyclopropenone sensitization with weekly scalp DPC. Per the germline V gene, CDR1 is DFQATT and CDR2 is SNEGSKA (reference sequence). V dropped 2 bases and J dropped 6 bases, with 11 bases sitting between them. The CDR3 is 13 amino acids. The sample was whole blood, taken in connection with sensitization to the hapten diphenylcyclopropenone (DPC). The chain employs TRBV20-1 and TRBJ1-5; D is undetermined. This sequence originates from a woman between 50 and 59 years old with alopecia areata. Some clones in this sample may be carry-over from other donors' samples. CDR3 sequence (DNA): TGCAGTGCTAGACCATCGACAAGTCAGCCCCAGCATTTT. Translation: CSARPSTSQPQHF.